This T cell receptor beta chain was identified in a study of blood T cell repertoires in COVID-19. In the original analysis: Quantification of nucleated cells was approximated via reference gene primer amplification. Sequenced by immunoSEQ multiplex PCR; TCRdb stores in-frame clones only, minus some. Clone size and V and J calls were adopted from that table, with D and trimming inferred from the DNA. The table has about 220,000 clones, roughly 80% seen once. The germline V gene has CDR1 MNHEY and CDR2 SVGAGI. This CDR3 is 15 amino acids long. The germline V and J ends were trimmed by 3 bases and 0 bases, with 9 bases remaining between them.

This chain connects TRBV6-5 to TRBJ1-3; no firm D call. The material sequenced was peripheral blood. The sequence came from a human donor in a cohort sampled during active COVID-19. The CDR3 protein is CASSYDYSSGNTIYF. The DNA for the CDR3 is TGTGCCAGCAGTTATGACTACAGCTCTGGAAACACCATATATTTT.